These 12 T cell receptor beta chains originate from one sample sequenced in a study of cytotoxic CD8 clonotypes in ibrutinib-treated CLL. Profiled with immunoSEQ multiplex PCR; TCRdb holds only in-frame clones, not every one. The sample records some 310,000 clones, just under 80% being singletons. The specimen comprised PBMCs, sampled before ibrutinib treatment. These receptors were taken from a human donor with chronic lymphocytic leukemia.

The CDR3 loop reads CASSQRPGSLPYNEQFF. Here the CDR3 DNA reads TGCGCCAGCAGCCAACGGCCGGGTAGCCTGCCTTACAATGAGCAGTTCTTC. V gene TRBV4-1 combines with J gene TRBJ2-1; no definite D call. V was shortened by 2 bases and J by 4 bases, with 18 bases between the two germline ends. CDR3 length: 17 residues. The germline gives CDR1 MGHRA, CDR2 YSYEKL.

Note on this clone: The sample holds other DNA sequences that translate to the same CDR3. The chain uses TRBV28 and TRBJ2-1, with D uncertain. Trimming removed 2 bases from V and 10 bases from J, with 3 bases in between. CDR1 MDHEN and CDR2 SYDVKM come from the germline V gene. CDR3 size: 10 residues. The CDR3 here is CASSLVEQFF. The DNA for the CDR3 is TGTGCCAGCAGTTTAGTGGAGCAGTTCTTC.

This clone appeared a few times. The CDR3 spells CASSYAAGTGDYEQYF. CDR3 nucleotides: TGTGCCAGCAGTTACGCCGCCGGGACAGGTGACTACGAGCAGTACTTC. V gene TRBV6-7 combines with J gene TRBJ2-7, with TRBD1 matching 8 bases. TRBV6-7 is an open reading frame whose function is uncertain. J gave up 3 bases and V 2 bases, and 9 bases lay outside the gene matches. This CDR3 is 16 amino acids long.

This clone was recorded once. The chain couples TRBV11-2 to TRBJ1-3; D remains unclear. This CDR3 spans 12 amino acids. The V gene's germline CDR1 is SGHAT and CDR2 FQNNGV. V was pared by 4 bases and J by 4 bases, with 5 bases between. This CDR3 reads CASSSDGNTIYF. The CDR3 DNA follows: TGTGCCAGCAGCTCCGACGGAAACACCATATATTTT. The full variable domain, its missing parts supplied by reference TRBV11-2 and TRBJ1-3, is EAGVAQSPRYKIIEKRQSVAFWCNPISGHATLYWYQQILGQGPKLLIQFQNNGVVDDSQLPKDRFSAERLKGVDSTLKIQPAKLEDSAVYLCASSSDGNTIYFGEGSWLTVV.

V is TRBV7-2 and J is TRBJ2-3; possibly TRBD1 or TRBD2 for D (5 bases each). Germline V gene lookup returns CDR1 SGHTA and CDR2 FQGNSA. V was cut by 5 bases and J by 10 bases, with 28 bases left in between. This CDR3 spans 17 amino acids. The CDR3 protein is CASSPRRIGELGLAQYF. CDR3 DNA sequence: TGTGCCAGCAGCCCCCGCCGTATAGGGGAGCTTGGGTTGGCGCAGTATTTT.

The chain has TRBV9 and TRBJ2-7, with D unclear. The CDR3 has 15 amino acids. The V gene's germline CDR1 is SGDLS and CDR2 YYNGEE. Trimming removed 2 bases at V and 2 bases at J, with 14 bases between. The CDR3 region has the DNA TGTGCCAGCAGCGTCCGGGCAAGCGCCCCCTACGAGCAGTACTTC. Translating gives CASSVRASAPYEQYF.

The chain has TRBV7-3 and TRBJ2-5, with D unresolved. Germline V CDR1 and CDR2: SGHTA, FQGTGA. The CDR3 runs to 13 residues. Trimming cost V 2 bases and J 0 bases, with 4 bases left between them. CDR3 coding DNA: TGTGCCAGCAGCTTAGGGTACCAAGAGACCCAGTACTTC. Translation gives CASSLGYQETQYF.

The chain joins TRBV6-5 to TRBJ2-1; possible D gene TRBD2, 5 bases. In germline, CDR1 is MNHEY, CDR2 SVGAGI. CDR3 length equals 15 residues. V was clipped by 6 bases and J by 0 bases, with 12 bases between them. CDR3 in amino acids: CASSPGWSSYNEQFF. The CDR3 DNA follows: TGTGCCAGCAGCCCGGGGTGGTCCTCCTACAATGAGCAGTTCTTC.

V gene TRBV7-7 combines with J gene TRBJ2-3, with 7 nucleotides matching TRBD1. Losses at the gene ends were 5 bases for V and 1 base for J; bases not matched to a gene: 6. Germline V CDR1 and CDR2: SSHAT, FNYEAQ (reference sequence). This CDR3 spans 15 amino acids. This CDR3 is CASSPTGVGTDTQYF. CDR3 coding DNA: TGTGCCAGCAGCCCCACAGGGGTGGGCACAGATACGCAGTATTTT. Variable domain in full (rest from reference TRBV7-7 and TRBJ2-3): GAGVSQSPRYKVTKRGQDVTLRCDPISSHATLYWYQQALGQGPEFLTYFNYEAQPDKSGLPSDRFSAERPEGSISTLTIQRTEQRDSAMYRCASSPTGVGTDTQYFGPGTRLTVL.

There are a few counts of this clone. V usage is TRBV28 and J usage is TRBJ2-1, with TRBD2 matching over 7 bases. Germline CDR1 reads MDHEN; CDR2 reads SYDVKM. The V and J ends lost 5 bases and 4 bases, in that order; junction bases with no gene match: 11. The CDR3 is made up of 16 amino acids. For the CDR3, the DNA is TGTGCCAGCAGTCCCGGCGGGAGTTTCGGATACAATGAGCAGTTCTTC. Protein sequence: CASSPGGSFGYNEQFF.

The V and J genes are TRBV5-1 and TRBJ2-7; D is possibly TRBD2 (6 bases). CDR3 length: 17 amino acids. From germline, CDR1 is SGHRS and CDR2 YFSETQ. V lost 4 bases and J lost 2, with 22 bases in between. The DNA for the CDR3 is TGCGCCAGCAGCCTAATACCGGGAGACCAACGGGCCTACGAGCAGTACTTC. This gives the protein CASSLIPGDQRAYEQYF.

The CDR3 sequence: CASSTSDRLNYGYTF. The CDR3 DNA reads as TGTGCCAGCAGCACCTCCGACAGGTTAAACTATGGCTACACCTTC. The chain is built from TRBV9 and TRBJ1-2, with a possible D match to TRBD1 (6 bases). V lost 4 bases to trimming and J lost 2 bases, with 15 bases between them. Germline CDR1 is SGDLS and CDR2 is YYNGEE. CDR3 length: 15 residues. Full variable domain (rest looked up from reference TRBV9 and TRBJ1-2): DSGVTQTPKHLITATGQRVTLRCSPRSGDLSVYWYQQSLDQGLQFLIQYYNGEERAKGNILERFSAQQFPDLHSELNLSSLELGDSALYFCASSTSDRLNYGYTFGSGTRLTVV.